One and the same sample provided the 16 T cell receptor beta chains below, sequenced in a study of T cells of healthy individuals. TCRdb re-called the 5' RACE reads with MiXCR, one entry per CDR3 protein. The data show around 40,000 distinct CDR3 sequences, approximately 4.9% seen once. Every receptor here comes from a human donor in good health.

There are a few counts of this clonotype. In nucleotides, the CDR3 is TGTGCCAGCAGTTTACGGGTAGCGTCTGATACGCAGTATTTT. Amino acids: CASSLRVASDTQYF. V gene TRBV12-3 or TRBV12-4 combines with J gene TRBJ2-3, with D possibly matching TRBD2 (5 bases). Trimming took off 2 bases at V and 6 bases at J, with 12 bases between the two ends. The CDR3 runs 14 residues.

This clonotype has ten or more counts. The chain employs TRBV6-1 and TRBJ1-4; D unclear. In germline, CDR1 is MNHNS, CDR2 SASEGT. The CDR3 loop spans 19 amino acids. V gave up 1 base and J gave up 0 bases, with 18 bases separating them. CDR3 loop: CASSEGNPYIVATNEKLFF. In DNA form, the CDR3 reads TGTGCCAGCAGTGAAGGCAACCCTTACATAGTTGCAACTAATGAAAAACTGTTTTTT.

This chain connects TRBV7-8 to TRBJ2-2, with a possible D match to TRBD2 (6 bases). Germline loops: CDR1 SGHVS, CDR2 FQNEAQ. Trimming took 2 bases from V and 6 from J, leaving 10 bases between them. This CDR3 is 14 amino acids long. The CDR3 nucleotides read TGTGCCAGCAGCTTACGACTAGTCCCCGGGGAGCTGTTTTTT. Its protein is CASSLRLVPGELFF.

This clonotype was counted ten times or more. CDR3 DNA: TGTGCCAGCAGCTTGATGGGGGACAGAGATAATGAGCAGTTCTTC. Protein sequence: CASSLMGDRDNEQFF. The gene calls are TRBV7-9 and TRBJ2-1; 7 nucleotides match TRBD1. The germline CDR1 and CDR2 sequences are SEHNR and FQNEAQ (reference sequence). J was trimmed by 7 bases and V by 3 bases; bases with no gene match: 9. The CDR3 spans 15 residues.

This clonotype appeared a few times. The CDR3 region is CASKDRANEQFF. CDR3 DNA sequence: TGTGCCAGCAAAGACAGGGCCAATGAGCAGTTCTTC. This chain uses TRBV2 with TRBJ2-1; 7 nucleotides match TRBD1. The trim removed 7 bases at V and 6 bases at J, leaving 3 bases unmatched. Germline values: CDR1 SNHLY, CDR2 FYNNEI. The CDR3 sequence is 12 residues long.

In this sample, this clonotype turned up a few times. The chain combines TRBV4-1 with TRBJ2-7; 8 nucleotides line up with TRBD2. Germline CDR1 MGHRA, CDR2 YSYEKL. This CDR3 region has 15 residues. The J segment lost 7 bases and the V segment lost 4 bases, leaving 12 bases of the junction unmatched. CDR3 nucleotides: TGCGCCAGCAGCCTTAGCGGGGAGGCCCCTAGGGAGCAGTACTTC. This codes for CASSLSGEAPREQYF.

This chain links TRBV19 with TRBJ2-3; no clear D gene. The CDR3 runs to 16 residues. CDR1 and CDR2 from the germline V gene are LNHDA and SQIVND (reference sequence). Trimming pared 3 bases from V and 0 bases from J, leaving 13 bases between. The CDR3, as DNA: TGTGCCAGTAGTATTCGTGGCGGTTATAGCACAGATACGCAGTATTTT. Translating it yields CASSIRGGYSTDTQYF.

This clonotype has more than one count but fewer than ten. The V call is TRBV11-3, the J call TRBJ2-5; D call uncertain. The germline V and J ends were trimmed by 0 bases and 4 bases, with 9 bases remaining between them. Germline V gene lookup returns CDR1 SGHNT and CDR2 YENEEA. The CDR3 contains 14 residues. The CDR3 region is CASSLDHPTETQYF. The CDR3 DNA reads TGTGCCAGCAGCTTAGATCACCCAACAGAGACCCAGTACTTC.

This clonotype was recorded at least ten times. This sequence joins TRBV9 and TRBJ2-1, with 10 bases lining up with TRBD1. CDR3 size: 16 residues. The germline CDR1 and CDR2 sequences are SGDLS and YYNGEE. Germline trimming cut 4 bases from V and 8 bases from J; bases unmatched to any gene: 12. CDR3 nucleotide sequence: TGTGCCAGCAGCAGACCCCGGACAGGGGGAGATGATGAGCAGTTCTTC. Its translation: CASSRPRTGGDDEQFF.

The chain is built from TRBV5-1 and TRBJ2-7; 8 positions agree with TRBD1. The length of the CDR3 is 16 residues. The ends lost 0 bases at V and 5 bases at J; junction bases unmatched: 10. Germline V gene data show CDR1 as SGHRS and CDR2 as YFSETQ. The CDR3 sequence is CASSLAPGQEGHEQYF. The CDR3 bases are TGCGCCAGCAGCTTGGCCCCGGGACAGGAGGGACACGAGCAGTACTTC. Using reference TRBV5-1 and TRBJ2-7 for the parts outside the CDR3, the full variable domain is KAGVTQTPRYLIKTRGQQVTLSCSPISGHRSVSWYQQTPGQGLQFLFEYFSETQRNKGNFPGRFSGRQFSNSRSEMNVSTLELGDSALYLCASSLAPGQEGHEQYFGPGTRLTVT.

This clonotype was detected ten times or more. The chain links TRBV7-8 to TRBJ1-2; TRBD1 agrees at 8 bases. This CDR3 region has 16 residues. Germline values: CDR1 SGHVS, CDR2 FQNEAQ. V trimming: 0 bases; J trimming: 4 bases; junction bases outside the gene matches: 7. The CDR3 loop reads CASSLAQGAFGYGYTF. The CDR3 region has the DNA TGTGCCAGCAGCTTAGCGCAGGGGGCCTTCGGCTATGGCTACACCTTC.

This clonotype appeared many times. This chain joins TRBV10-3 and TRBJ1-3; the D gene is possibly TRBD1 (5 bases). Germline V gives CDR1 ENHRY, CDR2 SYGVKD. The CDR3 totals 15 residues. V gave up 6 bases and J gave up 0 bases, with 12 bases separating them. The CDR3 loop reads CAISRDQSSGNTIYF. The CDR3 DNA follows: TGTGCCATCAGCCGGGACCAAAGCTCTGGAAACACCATATATTTT.

The chain links TRBV30 to TRBJ1-2; 7 positions match TRBD1. CDR1 and CDR2 from the germline V gene are GTSNPN and SVGIG (reference sequence). V shed 3 bases, J shed 6 bases, and the junction held 10 bases outside the gene matches. This CDR3 is 14 amino acids long. The CDR3 DNA is TGTGCCTGGAGATCCTCTACAGGGGTCAATGGCTACACCTTC. It translates to CAWRSSTGVNGYTF.

This clonotype was picked up many times. The chain is built from TRBV10-2 and TRBJ1-2, with 7 nucleotides matching TRBD1. The CDR3 length is 14 residues. The V and J ends lost 8 bases and 1 base, in that order; junction bases with no gene match: 7. Germline V gives CDR1 WSHSY, CDR2 SAAADI. As DNA, the CDR3 is TGCGCCAGCCAGGGGGGGGGTATTAACTATGGCTACACCTTC. Amino acids: CASQGGGINYGYTF.

The CDR3 coding sequence is TGTGCCAGCAGCCGAGCCCAAAACACCGGGGAGCTGTTTTTT. This sequence encodes CASSRAQNTGELFF. J is TRBJ2-2 and V is TRBV3-1, with no clear D. Germline CDR1 and CDR2: LGHDT and YNNKEL (reference sequence). Trimming took off 4 bases at V and 2 bases at J, with 8 bases between the two ends. CDR3 length equals 14 residues.

In this sample, this clonotype turned up many times. This chain joins TRBV6-2 or TRBV6-3 and TRBJ1-1, with 7 nucleotides matching TRBD1. Trimming removed 2 bases from V and 5 bases from J; junction bases left unmatched: 2. Germline V gene lookup returns CDR1 MNHEY and CDR2 SVGEGT. The CDR3 is made up of 13 amino acids. CDR3 in amino acids: CASSYTDRTEAFF. The CDR3 nucleotides read TGTGCCAGCAGTTACACGGACAGGACTGAAGCTTTCTTT.